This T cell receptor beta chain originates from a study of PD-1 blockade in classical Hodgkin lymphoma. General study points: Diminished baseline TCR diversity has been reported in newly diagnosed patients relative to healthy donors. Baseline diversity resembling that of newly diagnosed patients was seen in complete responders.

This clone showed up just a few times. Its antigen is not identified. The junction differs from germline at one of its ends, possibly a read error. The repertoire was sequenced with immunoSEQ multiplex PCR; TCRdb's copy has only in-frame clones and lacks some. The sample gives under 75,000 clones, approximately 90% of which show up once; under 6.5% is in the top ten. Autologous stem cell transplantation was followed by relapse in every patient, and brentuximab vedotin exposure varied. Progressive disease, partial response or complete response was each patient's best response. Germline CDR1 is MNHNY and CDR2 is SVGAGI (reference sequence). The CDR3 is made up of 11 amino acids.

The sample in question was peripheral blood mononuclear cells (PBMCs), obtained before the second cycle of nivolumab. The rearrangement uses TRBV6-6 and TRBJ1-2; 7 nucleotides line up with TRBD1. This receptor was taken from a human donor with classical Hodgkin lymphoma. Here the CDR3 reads CASSYSGTAAF. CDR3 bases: TGTGCCAGCAGTTACTCCGGGACAGCCGCATTC.